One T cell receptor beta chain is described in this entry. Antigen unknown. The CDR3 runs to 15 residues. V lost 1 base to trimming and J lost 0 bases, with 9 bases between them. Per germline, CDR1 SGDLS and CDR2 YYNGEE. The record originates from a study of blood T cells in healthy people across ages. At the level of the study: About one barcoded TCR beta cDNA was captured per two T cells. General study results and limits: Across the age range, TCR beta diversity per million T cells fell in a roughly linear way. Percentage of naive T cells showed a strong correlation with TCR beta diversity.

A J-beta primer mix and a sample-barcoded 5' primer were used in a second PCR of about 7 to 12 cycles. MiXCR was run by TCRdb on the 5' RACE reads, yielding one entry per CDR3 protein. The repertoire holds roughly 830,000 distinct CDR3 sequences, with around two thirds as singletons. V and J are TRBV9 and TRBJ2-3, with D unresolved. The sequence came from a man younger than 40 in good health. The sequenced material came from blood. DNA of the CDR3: TGTGCCAGCAGCGTACAACAGAGAAGCACAGATACGCAGTATTTT. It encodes CASSVQQRSTDTQYF.